The clone carrying this T cell receptor beta chain was seen only once. The sample belongs to a study of blood T cell repertoires in COVID-19. As for the study in general: Acute and convalescent COVID-19 specimens originated in the United States, Italy and Spain.

Using immunoSEQ multiplex PCR, the repertoire was profiled, and TCRdb retains in-frame clones only, with some absent. The profile shows just over 300,000 clones, 80% to 90% of them singletons. Participants were aged about 18 to 95 years, lived in 20 to 25 US areas, and enrolled virtually. Categorization into cohorts depended on clinical history that participants reported. Recovered status in Cohort 3 required two negative PCRs, clearance, or symptom resolution. Germline V gives CDR1 SGHNT, CDR2 YENEEA. There are 14 residues in the CDR3. The J segment lost 2 bases and the V segment lost 7 bases, leaving 7 bases of the junction unmatched.

The rearrangement joins TRBV11-3 to TRBJ2-5; 7 positions agree with TRBD2. This clonotype was sampled from a man aged 25 to 45 who had recovered from COVID-19. What was sequenced was PBMCs or T cells enriched from blood (not recorded which). The CDR3 region is CASTSWGGQETQYF. The CDR3 DNA reads as TGTGCCAGCACCTCTTGGGGGGGTCAAGAGACCCAGTACTTC.